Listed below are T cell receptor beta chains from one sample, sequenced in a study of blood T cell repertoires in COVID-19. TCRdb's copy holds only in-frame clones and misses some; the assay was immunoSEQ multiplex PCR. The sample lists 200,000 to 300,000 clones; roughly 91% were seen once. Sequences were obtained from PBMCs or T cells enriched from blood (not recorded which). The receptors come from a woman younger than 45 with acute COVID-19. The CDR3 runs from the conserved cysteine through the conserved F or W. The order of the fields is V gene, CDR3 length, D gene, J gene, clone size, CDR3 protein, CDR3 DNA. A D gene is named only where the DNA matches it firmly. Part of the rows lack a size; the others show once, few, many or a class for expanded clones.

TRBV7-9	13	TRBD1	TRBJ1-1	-	CASSMGQGAEAFF	TGTGCCAGCAGCATGGGACAGGGGGCTGAAGCTTTCTTT
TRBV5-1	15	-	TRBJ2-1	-	CASSFTGYSYNEQFF	TGCGCCAGCAGCTTCACAGGGTATTCCTACAATGAGCAGTTCTTC
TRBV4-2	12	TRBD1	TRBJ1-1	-	CASSQDDRVAFF	TGTGCCAGCAGCCAAGATGACAGGGTGGCTTTCTTT
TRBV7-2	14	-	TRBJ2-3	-	CASSSGQHTDTQYF	TGTGCCAGCAGCTCTGGACAGCACACAGATACGCAGTATTTT
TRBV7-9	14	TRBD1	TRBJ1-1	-	CASSSGQANTEAFF	TGTGCCAGCAGCTCGGGACAGGCGAACACTGAAGCTTTCTTT
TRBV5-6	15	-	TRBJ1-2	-	CASSSTPVGAGGYTF	TGTGCCAGCAGCTCAACCCCGGTGGGGGCGGGTGGCTACACCTTC
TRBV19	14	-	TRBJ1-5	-	CASSLDRDGQPQHF	TGTGCCAGTAGTCTTGACAGAGATGGTCAGCCCCAGCATTTT
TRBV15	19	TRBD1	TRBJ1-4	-	CATSRDETGGVVTNEKLFF	TGTGCCACCAGCAGAGACGAGACAGGGGGAGTTGTAACTAATGAAAAACTGTTTTTT
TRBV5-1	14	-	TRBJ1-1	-	CASSFSPGITEAFF	TGCGCCAGCAGCTTTAGCCCAGGGATCACTGAAGCTTTCTTT
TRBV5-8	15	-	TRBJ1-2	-	CASTLPGVIGYGYTF	TGTGCCAGCACCTTGCCGGGGGTAATAGGGTATGGCTACACCTTC
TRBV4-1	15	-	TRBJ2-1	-	CASSHEEGSYNEQFF	TGCGCCAGCAGCCACGAGGAGGGCTCCTACAATGAGCAGTTCTTC
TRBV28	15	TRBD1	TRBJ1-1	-	CASSLWTGAWTEAFF	TGTGCCAGCAGTTTATGGACAGGGGCGTGGACTGAAGCTTTCTTT
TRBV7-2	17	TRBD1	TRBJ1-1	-	CASSLAGGQGGKTEAFF	TGTGCCAGCAGCTTAGCTGGGGGACAGGGGGGTAAGACTGAAGCTTTCTTT
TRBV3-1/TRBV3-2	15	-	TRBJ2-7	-	CASSQDLRGFYEQYF	TGTGCCAGCAGCCAAGATCTCAGGGGATTCTACGAGCAGTACTTC
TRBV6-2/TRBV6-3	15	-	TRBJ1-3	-	CASSDAGAGGNTIYF	TGTGCCAGCAGTGATGCGGGGGCTGGTGGAAACACCATATATTTT
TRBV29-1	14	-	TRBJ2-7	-	CSVQEQGNSYEQYF	TGCAGCGTCCAGGAACAGGGTAACTCCTACGAGCAGTACTTC
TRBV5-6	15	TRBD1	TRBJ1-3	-	CASSLQGTVGNTIYF	TGTGCCAGCAGCCTTCAAGGGACAGTTGGAAACACCATATATTTT
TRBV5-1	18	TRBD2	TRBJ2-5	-	CASSSFGWTSPGRETQYF	TGCGCCAGCAGCTCCTTTGGTTGGACTAGCCCTGGTCGGGAGACCCAGTACTTC
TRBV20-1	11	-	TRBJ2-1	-	CSASTGNEQFF	TGCAGTGCTAGTACCGGTAATGAGCAGTTCTTC
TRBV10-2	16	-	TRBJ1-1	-	CASGWAIAGDDTEAFF	TGCGCCAGCGGGTGGGCAATTGCAGGGGACGACACTGAAGCTTTCTTT
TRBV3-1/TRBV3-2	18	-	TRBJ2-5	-	CASSHAIGRYSQQETQYF	TGTGCCAGCAGCCATGCTATAGGGAGGTATTCCCAACAAGAGACCCAGTACTTC
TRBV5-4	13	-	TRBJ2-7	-	CASSSSGNYEQYF	TGTGCCAGCAGCTCATCAGGGAACTACGAGCAGTACTTC
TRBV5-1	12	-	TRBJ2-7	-	CASSFLDYEQYF	TGCGCCAGCAGCTTCCTAGACTACGAGCAGTACTTC
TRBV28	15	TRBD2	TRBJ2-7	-	CASSFGGTGTYEQYF	TGTGCCAGCAGTTTCGGGGGGACGGGCACCTACGAGCAGTACTTC
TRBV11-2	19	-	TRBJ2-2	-	CASSLRWLQTEANTGELFF	TGTGCCAGCAGCTTACGGTGGTTGCAGACGGAGGCGAACACCGGGGAGCTGTTTTTT
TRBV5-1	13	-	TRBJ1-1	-	CASSTGQYTEAFF	TGCGCCAGCAGCACCGGACAGTACACTGAAGCTTTCTTT
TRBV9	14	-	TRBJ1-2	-	CASSVTQDSYGYTF	TGTGCCAGCAGCGTAACCCAGGACAGCTATGGCTACACCTTC
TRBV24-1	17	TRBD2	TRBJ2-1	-	CATSDAHRTGGKNEQFF	TGTGCCACCAGTGACGCCCATAGGACGGGGGGAAAGAATGAGCAGTTCTTC
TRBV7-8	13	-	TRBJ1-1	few	CASSLQVNTEAFF	TGTGCCAGCAGCTTACAGGTGAACACTGAAGCTTTCTTT
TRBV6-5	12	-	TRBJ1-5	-	CASSLSNQPQHF	TGTGCCAGCAGCCTCTCGAATCAGCCCCAGCATTTT